The clone carrying this T cell receptor beta chain was seen once. Germline-derived CDR1 and CDR2 are MNHEY and SMNVEV (reference sequence). This CDR3 has 16 residues. Trimming left V 8 bases short and J 3 bases short, with 22 bases between. The data are from a study of shared clonotypes between healthy human individuals. Only CD45RO-negative cells positively selected for CCR7 counted as naive CD8 cells, so terminally differentiated effector memory CD45RA+ cells were excluded. Repertoires were generated with immunoSEQ multiplex PCR, while TCRdb's copy carries only in-frame clones and drops some. Of 660,000 or so clones in the sample, roughly 95% were seen once.

The material sequenced was naive CD8+ T cells sorted from blood. This rearrangement joins TRBV27 to TRBJ1-1; no definite D call. This receptor was obtained from a woman in her 30s in good health. The CDR3, as DNA: TGTGCCAGCTCTCCCTCGTCCGGGCAGACCTACACTGAAGCTTTCTTT. Protein product: CASSPSSGQTYTEAFF.